The next 6 T cell receptor beta chains were all read from a single sample in a study of T cells in Graves' hyperthyroidism and ophthalmopathy. The investigators amplified TCR beta CDR3 regions from RNA transcripts. Primed by the HTBI set, a first-round RT-PCR was run on the TCR CDR3. TCRdb processed the multiplex PCR reads anew with MiXCR; each CDR3 protein has one entry. The profile shows hundreds of thousands of distinct CDR3 sequences, approximately 26% of them singletons. The sequencing input was blood. These receptors came from a man aged 40-49 years with Graves' hyperthyroidism that later progressed to Graves' ophthalmopathy.

This clonotype was recorded at least ten times. The chain couples TRBV20-1 to TRBJ2-7; 8 nucleotides agree with TRBD2. The trim removed 3 bases at V and 3 bases at J, leaving 1 base unmatched. Germline loops: CDR1 DFQATT, CDR2 SNEGSKA (reference sequence). The CDR3 spans 12 residues. The CDR3: CSASGGDYEQYF. The CDR3 DNA follows: TGCAGTGCTAGCGGGGGGGACTACGAGCAGTACTTC.

This clonotype was seen at least ten times. The gene calls are TRBV6-1 and TRBJ2-7, with 10 bases fitting TRBD2. Germline trimming cut 7 bases from V and 5 bases from J; bases unmatched to any gene: 11. This CDR3 region has 15 residues. Germline CDR1 reads MNHNS; CDR2 reads SASEGT. CDR3 amino acids: CASNLRSGTSDEQYF. The CDR3 nucleotides read TGTGCCAGCAACCTACGGTCCGGGACTAGCGACGAGCAGTACTTC.

This chain links TRBV10-1 with TRBJ2-2; D is possibly TRBD1 or TRBD2 (5 bases each). Germline CDR1 and CDR2: WNHNN and SYGVQD (reference sequence). V was shortened by 0 bases and J by 6 bases, with 11 bases between the two germline ends. CDR3 length equals 15 residues. CDR3 in amino acids: CASSESGVLPGELFF. DNA for the CDR3: TGCGCCAGCAGTGAGTCGGGGGTTCTGCCCGGGGAGCTGTTTTTT.

This clonotype has a count of ten or more. V and J are TRBV2 and TRBJ1-1, with D maybe TRBD1 (5 bases). CDR3 length equals 9 residues. V shed 8 bases and J shed 8 bases, with 6 bases lying between them. Germline CDR1 reads SNHLY; CDR2 reads FYNNEI. The CDR3 protein is CASWDEAFF. The CDR3 region has the DNA TGTGCCAGCTGGGACGAAGCTTTCTTT.

This clonotype was recorded many times. This chain connects TRBV10-2 to TRBJ2-7; a weak D match, TRBD1 (6 bases). The V gene lost 4 bases and the J gene lost 3 bases, with 13 bases spanning the gap. The CDR3 contains 14 residues. Germline CDR1 reads WSHSY; CDR2 reads SAAADI. The CDR3 here is CASSAGTSLYEQYF. The CDR3 DNA is TGCGCCAGCAGTGCCGGGACATCCCTCTACGAGCAGTACTTC.

This clonotype was recorded at least ten times. J is TRBJ2-7 and V is TRBV27, with 9 bases identical to TRBD2. V dropped 8 bases and J dropped 2; count of bases not matched to a gene: 13. The V gene's germline CDR1 is MNHEY and CDR2 SMNVEV (reference sequence). The CDR3 totals 16 residues. This CDR3 reads CASSGQTSGGPYEQYF. CDR3 coding DNA: TGTGCCAGCTCCGGACAGACTAGCGGAGGCCCCTACGAGCAGTACTTC.